This T cell receptor (beta chain) was sequenced during a study of blood T cell repertoires in COVID-19. Study-wide context: Material from acute and convalescent COVID-19 was sourced from the United States, Italy and Spain.

The CDR3 totals 14 residues. V was cut by 1 base and J by 7 bases, with 12 bases left in between. CDR1 and CDR2 from the germline V gene are SGHRS and YFSETQ. Assay: immunoSEQ multiplex PCR; the TCRdb copy retains only in-frame clones and omits some. Here the sample spans 240,000 or so clones, about 86% being singletons. The receptor was isolated from a woman aged 40 to 49 with acute COVID-19. The chain uses TRBV5-1 and TRBJ2-1, with D possibly TRBD2 on 5 matching bases. Sequenced sample: PBMCs or T cells enriched from blood (not recorded which). The CDR3 loop reads CASSLMGAKNEQFF. In DNA, the CDR3 is TGCGCCAGCAGCTTGATGGGAGCCAAAAATGAGCAGTTCTTC.